This T cell receptor beta chain was sequenced in a study of T cell responses to AZD1222 COVID-19 vaccine. Second-dose recipients at about 4 or about 12 weeks were treated as one pooled group. TCRdb's copy holds only in-frame clones and misses some; the assay was immunoSEQ multiplex PCR. This sample has about 150,000 clones; about nine tenths occur once, and the top ten carry around 2.1%. As to this clone: Its antigen is still unknown.

Overall study findings and caveats: There were vaccine-associated CD4 TCRs across spike, dominant at 160-218 and 743-854. The sample set comprised mostly white British donors with more females, and clonal diversity was possibly underestimated.

The germline V gene has CDR1 SGHKS and CDR2 YYEKEE (reference sequence). Trimming cost V 0 bases and J 6 bases, with 12 bases left between them. CDR3 length equals 14 residues. This TCR was recovered from an adult who received the AZD1222 COVID-19 vaccine. The V call is TRBV5-5, the J call TRBJ1-1; unclear D gene. The sample was peripheral blood, taken 28 days after the second AZD1222 dose. CDR3 sequence (DNA): TGTGCCAGCAGCTTGGTCGGGGAAGTCTCTGAAGCTTTCTTT. It is translated as CASSLVGEVSEAFF. Variable domain in full (rest from reference TRBV5-5 and TRBJ1-1): DAGVTQSPTHLIKTRGQQVTLRCSPISGHKSVSWYQQVLGQGPQFIFQYYEKEERGRGNFPDRFSARQFPNYSSELNVNALLLGDSALYLCASSLVGEVSEAFFGQGTRLTVV.